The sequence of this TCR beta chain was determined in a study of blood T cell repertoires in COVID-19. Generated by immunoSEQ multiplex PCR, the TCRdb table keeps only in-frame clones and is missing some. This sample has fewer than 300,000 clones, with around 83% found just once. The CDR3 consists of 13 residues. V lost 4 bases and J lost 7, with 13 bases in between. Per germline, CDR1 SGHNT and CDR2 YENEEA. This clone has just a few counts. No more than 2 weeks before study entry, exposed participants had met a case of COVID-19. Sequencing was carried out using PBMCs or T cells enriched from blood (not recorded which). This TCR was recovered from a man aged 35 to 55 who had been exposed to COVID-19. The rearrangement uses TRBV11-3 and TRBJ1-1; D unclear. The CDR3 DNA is TGTGCCAGCAGCTCCGGTCGGGCGGGTGAAGCTTTCTTT. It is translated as CASSSGRAGEAFF. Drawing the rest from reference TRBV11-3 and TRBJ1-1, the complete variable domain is EAGVVQSPRYKIIEKKQPVAFWCNPISGHNTLYWYLQNLGQGPELLIRYENEEAVDDSQLPKDRFSAERLKGVDSTLKIQPAELGDSAVYLCASSSGRAGEAFFGQGTRLTVV.